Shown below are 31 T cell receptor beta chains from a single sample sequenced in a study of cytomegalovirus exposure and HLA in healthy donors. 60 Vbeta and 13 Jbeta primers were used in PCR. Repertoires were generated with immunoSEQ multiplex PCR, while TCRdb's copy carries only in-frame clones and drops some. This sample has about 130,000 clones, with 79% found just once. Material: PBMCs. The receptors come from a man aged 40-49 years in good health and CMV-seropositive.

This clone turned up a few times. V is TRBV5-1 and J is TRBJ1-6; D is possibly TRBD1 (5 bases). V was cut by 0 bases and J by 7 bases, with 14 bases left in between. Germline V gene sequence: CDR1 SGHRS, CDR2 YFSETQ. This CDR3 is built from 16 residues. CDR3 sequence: CASSLAGRASNSPLHF. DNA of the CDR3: TGCGCCAGCAGCTTGGCGGGCAGGGCTTCGAATTCACCCCTCCACTTT. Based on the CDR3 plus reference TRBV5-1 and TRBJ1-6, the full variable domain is KAGVTQTPRYLIKTRGQQVTLSCSPISGHRSVSWYQQTPGQGLQFLFEYFSETQRNKGNFPGRFSGRQFSNSRSEMNVSTLELGDSALYLCASSLAGRASNSPLHFGNGTRLTVT.

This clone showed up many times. CDR3 loop: CASSTGQGYEQFF. The CDR3 bases are TGTGCCAGCAGCACGGGACAGGGGTATGAGCAGTTCTTC. The gene calls are TRBV5-4 and TRBJ2-1; 10 positions match TRBD1. CDR1 is SGHNT, CDR2 YYREEE, per germline (reference sequence). The CDR3 sequence is 13 residues long. V was pared by 4 bases and J by 8 bases, with 3 bases of the junction left unmatched.

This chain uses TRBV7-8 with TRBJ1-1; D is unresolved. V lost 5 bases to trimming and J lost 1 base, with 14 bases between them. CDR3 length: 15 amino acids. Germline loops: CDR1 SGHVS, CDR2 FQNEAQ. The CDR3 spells CASSGRITTNTEAFF. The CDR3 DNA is TGTGCCAGCAGCGGGCGAATCACAACGAACACTGAAGCTTTCTTT.

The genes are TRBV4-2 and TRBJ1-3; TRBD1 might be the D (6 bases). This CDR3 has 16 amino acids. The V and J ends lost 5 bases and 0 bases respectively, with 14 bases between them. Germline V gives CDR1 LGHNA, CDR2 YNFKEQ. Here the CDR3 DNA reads TGTGCCAGCAGCTTAGGGGGGGCCGTCTCTGGAAACACCATATATTTT. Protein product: CASSLGGAVSGNTIYF.

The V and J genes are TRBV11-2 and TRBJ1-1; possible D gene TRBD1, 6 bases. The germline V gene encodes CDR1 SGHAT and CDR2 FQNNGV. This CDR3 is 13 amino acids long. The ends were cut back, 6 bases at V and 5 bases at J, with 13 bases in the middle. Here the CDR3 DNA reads TGTGCCAGCAGAAGGGTAGGGGGAACTGAAGCTTTCTTT. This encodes CASRRVGGTEAFF. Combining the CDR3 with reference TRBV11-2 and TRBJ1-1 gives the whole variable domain EAGVAQSPRYKIIEKRQSVAFWCNPISGHATLYWYQQILGQGPKLLIQFQNNGVVDDSQLPKDRFSAERLKGVDSTLKIQPAKLEDSAVYLCASRRVGGTEAFFGQGTRLTVV.

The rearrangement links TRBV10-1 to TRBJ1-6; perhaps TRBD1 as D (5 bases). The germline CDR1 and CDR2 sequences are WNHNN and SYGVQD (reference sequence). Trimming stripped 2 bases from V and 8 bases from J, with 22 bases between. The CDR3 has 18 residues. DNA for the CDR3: TGCGCCAGCAGTGAGCCTGAACGTCGAAGGGAAGGGGATTCACCCCTCCACTTT. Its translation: CASSEPERRREGDSPLHF.

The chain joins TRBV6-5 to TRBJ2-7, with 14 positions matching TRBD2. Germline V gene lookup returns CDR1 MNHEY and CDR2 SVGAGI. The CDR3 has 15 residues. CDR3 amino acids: CVTGGLAGARYEQYF. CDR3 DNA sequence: TGTGTTACGGGGGGACTAGCGGGAGCGCGGTACGAGCAGTACTTC.

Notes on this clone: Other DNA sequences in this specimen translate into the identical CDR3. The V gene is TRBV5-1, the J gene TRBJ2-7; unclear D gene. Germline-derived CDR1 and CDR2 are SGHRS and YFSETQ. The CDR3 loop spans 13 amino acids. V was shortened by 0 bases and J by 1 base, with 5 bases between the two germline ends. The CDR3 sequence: CASSLETSYEQYF. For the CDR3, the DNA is TGCGCCAGCAGCTTGGAAACATCCTACGAGCAGTACTTC.

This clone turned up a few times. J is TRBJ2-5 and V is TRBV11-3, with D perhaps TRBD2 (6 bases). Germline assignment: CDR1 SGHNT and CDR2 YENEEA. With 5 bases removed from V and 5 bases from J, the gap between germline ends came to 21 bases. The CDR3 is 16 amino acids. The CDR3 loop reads CASSGLFEPGGETQYF. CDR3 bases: TGTGCCAGCAGCGGACTTTTCGAGCCAGGAGGGGAGACCCAGTACTTC.

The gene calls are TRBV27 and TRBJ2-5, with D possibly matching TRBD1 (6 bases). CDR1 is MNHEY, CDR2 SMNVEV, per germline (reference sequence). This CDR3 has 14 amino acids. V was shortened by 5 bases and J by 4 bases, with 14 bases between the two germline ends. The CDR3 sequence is CASSDRSWVETQYF. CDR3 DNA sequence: TGTGCCAGCAGTGACAGGAGCTGGGTAGAGACCCAGTACTTC.

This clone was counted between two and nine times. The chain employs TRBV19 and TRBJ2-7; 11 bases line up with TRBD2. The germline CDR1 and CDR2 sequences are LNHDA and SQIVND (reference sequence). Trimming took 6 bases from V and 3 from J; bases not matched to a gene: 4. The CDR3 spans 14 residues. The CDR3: CASSTGTSGYEQYF. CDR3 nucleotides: TGTGCCAGTAGCACCGGGACTAGCGGCTACGAGCAGTACTTC. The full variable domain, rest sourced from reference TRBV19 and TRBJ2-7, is DGGITQSPKYLFRKEGQNVTLSCEQNLNHDAMYWYRQDPGQGLRLIYYSQIVNDFQKGDIAEGYSVSREKKESFPLTVTSAQKNPTAFYLCASSTGTSGYEQYFGPGTRLTVT.

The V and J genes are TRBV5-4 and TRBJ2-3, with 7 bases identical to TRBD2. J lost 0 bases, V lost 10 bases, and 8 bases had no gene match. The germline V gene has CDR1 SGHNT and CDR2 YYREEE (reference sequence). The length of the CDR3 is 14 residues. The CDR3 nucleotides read TGTGCCGTCCCAGCGGGATCTAGCACAGATACGCAGTATTTT. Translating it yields CAVPAGSSTDTQYF.

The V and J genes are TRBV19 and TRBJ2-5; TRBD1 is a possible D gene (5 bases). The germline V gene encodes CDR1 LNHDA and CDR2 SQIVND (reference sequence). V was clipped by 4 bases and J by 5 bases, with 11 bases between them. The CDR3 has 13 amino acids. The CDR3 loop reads CASSNQGWETQYF. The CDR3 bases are TGTGCCAGTAGTAACCAGGGTTGGGAGACCCAGTACTTC.

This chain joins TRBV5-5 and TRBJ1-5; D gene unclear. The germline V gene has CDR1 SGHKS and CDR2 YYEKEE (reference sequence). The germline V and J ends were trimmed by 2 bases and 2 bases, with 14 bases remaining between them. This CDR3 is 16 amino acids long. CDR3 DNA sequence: TGTGCCAGCAGCTTAGAAAGAGGGTTTGGCAATCAGCCCCAGCATTTT. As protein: CASSLERGFGNQPQHF.

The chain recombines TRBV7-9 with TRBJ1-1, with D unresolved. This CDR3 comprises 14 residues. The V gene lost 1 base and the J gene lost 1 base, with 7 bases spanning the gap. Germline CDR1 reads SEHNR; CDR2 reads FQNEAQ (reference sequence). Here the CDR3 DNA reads TGTGCCAGCAGCTTAGTTTCGGGGAACACTGAAGCTTTCTTT. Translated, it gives CASSLVSGNTEAFF.

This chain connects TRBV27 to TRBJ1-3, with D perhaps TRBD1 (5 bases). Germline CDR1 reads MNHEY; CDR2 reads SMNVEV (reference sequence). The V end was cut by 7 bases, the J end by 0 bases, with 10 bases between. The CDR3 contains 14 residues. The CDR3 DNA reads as TGTGCCAGCAAACGACAGAGCTCTGGAAACACCATATATTTT. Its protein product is CASKRQSSGNTIYF.

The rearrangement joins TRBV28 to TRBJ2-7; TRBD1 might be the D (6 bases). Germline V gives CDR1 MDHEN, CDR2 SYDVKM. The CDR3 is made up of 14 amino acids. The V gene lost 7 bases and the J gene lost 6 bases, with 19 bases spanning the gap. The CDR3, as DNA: TGTGCCAGCACCCTACAGGGTCGGGCCGTCGAGCAGTACTTC. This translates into CASTLQGRAVEQYF.

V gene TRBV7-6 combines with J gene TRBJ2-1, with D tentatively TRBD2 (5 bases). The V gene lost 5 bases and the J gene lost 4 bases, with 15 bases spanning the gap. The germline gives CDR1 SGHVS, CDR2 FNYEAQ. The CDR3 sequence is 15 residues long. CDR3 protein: CASSPAGGLYNEQFF. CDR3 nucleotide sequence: TGTGCCAGCAGCCCGGCCGGCGGGTTATACAATGAGCAGTTCTTC.

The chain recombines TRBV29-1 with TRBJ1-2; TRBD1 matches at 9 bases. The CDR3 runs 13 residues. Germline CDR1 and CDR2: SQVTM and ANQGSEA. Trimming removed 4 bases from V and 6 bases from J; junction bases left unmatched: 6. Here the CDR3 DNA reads TGCAGCGTTGTCCTAGGACAGGGGAATGGCTACACCTTC. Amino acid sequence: CSVVLGQGNGYTF.

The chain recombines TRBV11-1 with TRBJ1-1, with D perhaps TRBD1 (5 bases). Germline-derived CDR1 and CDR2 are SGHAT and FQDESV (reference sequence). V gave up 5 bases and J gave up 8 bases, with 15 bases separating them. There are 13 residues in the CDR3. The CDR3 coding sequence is TGTGCCAGCAGCCGCCTCGGGGGGTCAGAAGCTTTCTTT. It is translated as CASSRLGGSEAFF. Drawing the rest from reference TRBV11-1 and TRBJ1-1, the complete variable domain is EAEVAQSPRYKITEKSQAVAFWCDPISGHATLYWYRQILGQGPELLVQFQDESVVDDSQLPKDRFSAERLKGVDSTLKIQPAELGDSAMYLCASSRLGGSEAFFGQGTRLTVV.

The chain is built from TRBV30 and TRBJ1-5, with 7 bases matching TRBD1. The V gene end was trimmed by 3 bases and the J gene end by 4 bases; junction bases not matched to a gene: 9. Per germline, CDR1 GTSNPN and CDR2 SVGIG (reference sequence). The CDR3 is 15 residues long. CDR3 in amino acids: CAWSGGTVLNQPQHF. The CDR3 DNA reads TGTGCCTGGAGCGGCGGGACAGTCCTTAATCAGCCCCAGCATTTT.

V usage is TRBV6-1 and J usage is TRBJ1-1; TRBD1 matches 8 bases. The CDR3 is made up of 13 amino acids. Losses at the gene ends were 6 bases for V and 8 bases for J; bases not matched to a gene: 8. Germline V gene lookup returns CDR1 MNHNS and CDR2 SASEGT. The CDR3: CASRFQGAGEAFF. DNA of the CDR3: TGTGCCAGCAGATTCCAGGGGGCGGGAGAAGCTTTCTTT.

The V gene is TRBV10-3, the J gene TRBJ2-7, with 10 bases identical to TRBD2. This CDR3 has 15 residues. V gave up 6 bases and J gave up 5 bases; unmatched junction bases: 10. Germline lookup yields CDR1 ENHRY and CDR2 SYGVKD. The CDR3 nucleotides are TGTGCCATCAGAGCCGCTGGGACTAGCGTTGACGAGCAGTACTTC. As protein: CAIRAAGTSVDEQYF.

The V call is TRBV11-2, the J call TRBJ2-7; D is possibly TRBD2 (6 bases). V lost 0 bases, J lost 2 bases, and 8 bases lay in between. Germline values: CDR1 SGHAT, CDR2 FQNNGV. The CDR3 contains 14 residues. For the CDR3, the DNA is TGTGCCAGCAGCTTAGAGGGGGGAGCCTACGAGCAGTACTTC. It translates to CASSLEGGAYEQYF.

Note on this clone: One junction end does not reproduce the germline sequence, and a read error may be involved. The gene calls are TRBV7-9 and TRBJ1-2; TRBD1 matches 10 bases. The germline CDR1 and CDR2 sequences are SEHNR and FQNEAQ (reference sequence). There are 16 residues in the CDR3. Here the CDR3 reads CSSSFPGTGDNYGYTF. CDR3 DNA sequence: TGTTCCAGCAGCTTCCCCGGGACAGGGGACAACTATGGCTACACCTTC.

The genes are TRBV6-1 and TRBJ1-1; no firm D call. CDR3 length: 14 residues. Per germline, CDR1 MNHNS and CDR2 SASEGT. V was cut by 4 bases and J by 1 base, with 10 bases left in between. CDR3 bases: TGTGCCAGCAGTGTTGGCGGATCGAACACTGAAGCTTTCTTT. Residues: CASSVGGSNTEAFF.

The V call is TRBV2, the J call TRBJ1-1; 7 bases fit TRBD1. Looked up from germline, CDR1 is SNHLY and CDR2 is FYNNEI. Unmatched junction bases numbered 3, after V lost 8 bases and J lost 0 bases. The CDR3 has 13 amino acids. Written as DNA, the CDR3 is TGTGCCAGCGGGGGACAGTTGAACACTGAAGCTTTCTTT. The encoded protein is CASGGQLNTEAFF. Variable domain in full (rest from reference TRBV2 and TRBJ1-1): EPEVTQTPSHQVTQMGQEVILRCVPISNHLYFYWYRQILGQKVEFLVSFYNNEISEKSEIFDDQFSVERPDGSNFTLKIRSTKLEDSAMYFCASGGQLNTEAFFGQGTRLTVV.

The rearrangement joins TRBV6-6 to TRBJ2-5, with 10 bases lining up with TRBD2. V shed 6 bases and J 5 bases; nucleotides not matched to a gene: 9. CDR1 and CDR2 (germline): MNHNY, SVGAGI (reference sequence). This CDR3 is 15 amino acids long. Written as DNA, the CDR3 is TGTGCCAGCAGCCCTAGGACTAGCGGCCCGGAGACCCAGTACTTC. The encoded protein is CASSPRTSGPETQYF.

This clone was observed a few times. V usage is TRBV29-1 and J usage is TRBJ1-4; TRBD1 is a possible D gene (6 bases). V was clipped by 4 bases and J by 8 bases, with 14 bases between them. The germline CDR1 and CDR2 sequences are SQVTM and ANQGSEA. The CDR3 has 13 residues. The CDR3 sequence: CSVGGGRGEKLFF. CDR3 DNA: TGCAGCGTTGGCGGGGGGCGCGGGGAAAAACTGTTTTTT.

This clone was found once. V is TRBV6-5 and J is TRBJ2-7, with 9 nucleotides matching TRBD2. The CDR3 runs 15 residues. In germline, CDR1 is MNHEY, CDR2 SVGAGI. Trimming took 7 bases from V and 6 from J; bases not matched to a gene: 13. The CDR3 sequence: CASNLWTEAGGEQYF. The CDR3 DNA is TGTGCCAGCAACCTTTGGACTGAAGCGGGAGGCGAGCAGTACTTC.

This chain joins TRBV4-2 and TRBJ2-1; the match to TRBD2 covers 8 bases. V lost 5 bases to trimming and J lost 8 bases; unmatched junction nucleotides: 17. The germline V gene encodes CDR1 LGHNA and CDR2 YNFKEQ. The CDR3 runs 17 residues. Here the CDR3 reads CASSLGGRLGLWDEQFF. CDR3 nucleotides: TGTGCCAGCAGCTTGGGCGGGAGGCTGGGTTTATGGGATGAGCAGTTCTTC.